The entry below describes one T cell receptor (beta chain). The clone's antigen remains unknown. Per-base qualities were not stored, and no clone one base away is much larger. This specimen belongs to a study of shared T cell receptors in the human thymus (dated by TCRdb to the early 2020s). As for the study more broadly: The study examined how self-reactive, shared T-cell receptor alpha chains are generated in the human thymus.

The CDR3 contains 15 residues, cysteine and phenylalanine counted. Of all the DNA, just the CDR3 is kept, 45 bases in frame from base 1. For CDR1 and CDR2, the germline V gene lists MGHRA and YSYEKL. Germline trimming amounts to 0 bases on V and 5 bases on J, with 6 as the count of junction bases outside the gene matches. The library was made by the immunoSEQ multiplex PCR assay. Held by TCRdb, this immuneACCESS table contains in-frame sequences only and omits some clones. Under half of the omission traces to an unresolved V gene where checked; the cause of the rest is unknown. Within this sample are 540,000 or so clones, with roughly 74% of them counted one time only. The ten largest make up more than 0.01% of the sample. The data were also submitted as part of a second study, on human thymus T cells. The second study's paper adds: The donors were immunologically healthy infants in Finland who had open corrective cardiac surgery for congenital heart defects. The thymus tissue came from surgical resects taken out during corrective cardiac surgery. Usage of V and J gene segments appeared to be biased in both the thymic and the peripheral blood repertoires. According to the related research, thymic TCR repertoires were highly overlapping among unrelated individuals. The study characterized TCR alpha and beta repertoires from fewer than 10 infant thymus samples and a few related peripheral blood samples. Donor ages ranging from about 7 to 244 days were recorded, and about six male and two female infants were included in the cohort. Thymocytes were released mechanically from tissue and stored at -70 °C as pellets of 10-30 million cells. A QIAsymphony instrument was used to extract genomic DNA from frozen cell pellets. The immunoSEQ multiplex PCR assay was used to amplify the TCRB and TCRAD loci from a standardized amount of quality-controlled genomic DNA. The V(D)J region was spanned by amplicons of a length sufficient to cover the CDR3 and to identify V and J genes. The commercial immunoSEQ service was used to sequence amplicons on an Illumina platform. Corrections for primer bias and sequencing errors followed previously described methods, while TCRAD and TCRB definitions were based on the IMGT database. Analysis of the repertoires was done with immunoSEQ Analyzer 3.0 and VDJTools and included basic statistics, V/J segment usage, diversity estimates, rarefaction and pairwise overlap. Diversity was estimated with Chao1, ChaoE, Efron-Thisted, Shannon and inverse Simpson indices, and also on datasets down-sampled to the smallest sample. For repertoire overlap, CDR3 nucleotide sequence, V gene and J gene had to match strictly, and clustering was done by Jaccard-based multidimensional scaling. On average, thymus samples gave roughly 740,000 unique TCRB clonotypes, whereas blood samples gave 80,000 to 85,000.

This receptor chain uses TRBV4-1 and TRBJ2-7, with 8 central nucleotides matching TRBD2. This sequence originates from a boy under three years old with a congenital heart defect. Donor details come from another sample of the same person, matched by shared clones. Sequencing was done on a sample of thymocytes. The CDR3 here reads CASSQDKREINEQYF. The nucleotide sequence is given as TGCGCCAGCAGCCAAGATAAGCGGGAGATCAACGAGCAGTACTTC.